Below are 30 T cell receptor beta chains sequenced from a single sample in a study of T cell changes during pregnancy in multiple sclerosis. The assay was immunoSEQ multiplex PCR, and TCRdb's table has in-frame clones only and misses some. The table lists some 70,000 clones, 91% of them singletons. Source: CD8+ T cells from peripheral blood mononuclear cells, taken before pregnancy. These receptors all come from a female donor with multiple sclerosis, enrolled in a pregnancy study.

The chain combines TRBV27 with TRBJ2-2; D is undetermined. Germline V CDR1 and CDR2: MNHEY, SMNVEV (reference sequence). The CDR3 extends over 12 amino acids. Trimming cost V 5 bases and J 5 bases, with 6 bases left between them. The CDR3 nucleotides read TGTGCCAGCAGTCTCCCTACCGGGGAGCTGTTTTTT. Amino acid sequence: CASSLPTGELFF.

The chain is built from TRBV30 and TRBJ1-6; TRBD1 aligns across 11 bases. CDR1 is GTSNPN and CDR2 is SVGIG in the germline V gene (reference sequence). V was pared by 2 bases and J by 6 bases, with 3 bases of the junction left unmatched. This CDR3 spans 15 amino acids. CDR3 region: CAWSPGTGGNSPLHF. The CDR3 DNA reads TGTGCCTGGAGTCCCGGGACAGGGGGTAATTCACCCCTCCACTTT.

As for this clone: The identical CDR3 is also encoded by other nucleotide sequences in the sample. The rearrangement uses TRBV9 and TRBJ2-7, with TRBD2 matching over 9 bases. The CDR3 is made up of 14 amino acids. The trim removed 0 bases at V and 4 bases at J, leaving 2 bases unmatched. Germline V CDR1 and CDR2: SGDLS, YYNGEE. The CDR3 nucleotides are TGTGCCAGCAGCGTAGGACTAGCGGATTACGAGCAGTACTTC. Protein product: CASSVGLADYEQYF.

The V gene is TRBV27, the J gene TRBJ2-3; D is possibly TRBD1 (5 bases). This CDR3 spans 14 amino acids. The V gene's germline CDR1 is MNHEY and CDR2 SMNVEV (reference sequence). The V and J ends lost 0 bases and 6 bases respectively, with 10 bases between them. The CDR3 loop reads CASSLSQVVDTQYF. The DNA of the CDR3 is TGTGCCAGCAGTTTATCACAGGTGGTCGATACGCAGTATTTT.

The chain is built from TRBV9 and TRBJ2-5; 9 positions agree with TRBD2. The CDR3 sequence is 15 residues long. The trim removed 4 bases at V and 5 bases at J, leaving 9 bases unmatched. Germline V gives CDR1 SGDLS, CDR2 YYNGEE. The CDR3 sequence is CASSPGGGGRETQYF. The CDR3 coding sequence is TGTGCCAGCAGCCCCGGCGGGGGGGGGCGGGAGACCCAGTACTTC.

The chain employs TRBV7-9 and TRBJ1-1, with D tentatively TRBD1 (5 bases). Germline V lookup: CDR1 SEHNR, CDR2 FQNEAQ (reference sequence). The CDR3 loop spans 12 amino acids. V was cut by 5 bases and J by 9 bases, with 13 bases left in between. The CDR3 DNA sequence: TGTGCCAGCAGCCCCCAGGGATTACAAGCTTTCTTT. Translated: CASSPQGLQAFF.

V gene TRBV15 combines with J gene TRBJ2-1, with 7 bases that match TRBD1. Germline CDR1 and CDR2: LNHNV and YYDKDF (reference sequence). CDR3 length: 13 amino acids. Trimming took 3 bases from V and 10 from J; bases not matched to a gene: 6. The CDR3 here is CATSRSGGGEQFF. CDR3 coding DNA: TGTGCCACCAGCAGGTCAGGGGGTGGGGAGCAGTTCTTC.

The chain uses TRBV6-1 and TRBJ2-3; tentatively, D is TRBD2 (6 bases). The CDR3 has 15 residues. Germline V gene data show CDR1 as MNHNS and CDR2 as SASEGT. V lost 2 bases to trimming and J lost 1 base, with 10 bases between them. The CDR3 coding sequence is TGTGCCAGCAGTGAATCGGGGGAAGGCACAGATACGCAGTATTTT. Translation gives CASSESGEGTDTQYF.

The V call is TRBV6-5, the J call TRBJ1-2; 7 bases line up with TRBD1. With V trimmed by 1 base and J by 0 bases, 5 bases remained unmatched. CDR3 length equals 16 residues. Germline assignment: CDR1 MNHEY and CDR2 SVGAGI. CDR3 region: CASSYLQGSANYGYTF. The CDR3 bases are TGTGCCAGCAGTTACTTACAGGGGTCAGCTAACTATGGCTACACCTTC.

V and J are TRBV21-1 and TRBJ1-2; the table calls TRBD1, which could not be checked here. TRBV21-1 is given as a pseudogene. This CDR3 comprises 15 residues. CDR3 coding DNA: TGTGCCAGCCCTTGGTGGGACAGGTCCCACTATGGCTACACCTTC. It encodes CASPWWDRSHYGYTF.

This chain links TRBV6-6 with TRBJ2-7; perhaps TRBD1 as D (5 bases). Looked up from germline, CDR1 is MNHNY and CDR2 is SVGAGI (reference sequence). V gave up 6 bases and J gave up 2 bases, with 17 bases separating them. The CDR3 is 15 amino acids. The CDR3 sequence: CASSPGSPITYEQYF. The CDR3 DNA sequence: TGTGCCAGCAGCCCAGGGTCACCCATCACCTACGAGCAGTACTTC.

This clone was counted a single time. This sequence joins TRBV6-1 and TRBJ2-5; unclear D gene. V lost 8 bases and J lost 4, with 8 bases in between. The CDR3 is 11 residues long. Germline CDR1 is MNHNS and CDR2 is SASEGT. CDR3 nucleotides: TGTGCCAGCCTATTAGCAGAGACCCAGTACTTC. Translated, it gives CASLLAETQYF.

The chain carries TRBV11-3 and TRBJ2-3, with TRBD2 identical over 11 bases. Germline CDR1 reads SGHNT; CDR2 reads YENEEA. The CDR3 runs to 16 residues. After removal of 5 bases from V and 0 bases from J, the junction contained 4 bases not matched to a gene. CDR3 sequence: CASSPRTSGSTDTQYF. The CDR3 DNA follows: TGTGCCAGCAGCCCAAGGACTAGCGGGAGCACAGATACGCAGTATTTT.

The chain employs TRBV9 and TRBJ1-1; D remains unclear. This CDR3 has 14 residues. The germline V gene encodes CDR1 SGDLS and CDR2 YYNGEE. V lost 0 bases and J lost 1, with 7 bases in between. The CDR3 spells CASSVADWNTEAFF. CDR3 DNA: TGTGCCAGCAGCGTAGCGGACTGGAACACTGAAGCTTTCTTT. Using reference TRBV9 and TRBJ1-1 for the parts outside the CDR3, the full variable domain is DSGVTQTPKHLITATGQRVTLRCSPRSGDLSVYWYQQSLDQGLQFLIQYYNGEERAKGNILERFSAQQFPDLHSELNLSSLELGDSALYFCASSVADWNTEAFFGQGTRLTVV.

The V and J genes are TRBV28 and TRBJ2-2; 10 bases fit TRBD1. V was clipped by 6 bases and J by 6 bases; unmatched bases: 13. Germline CDR1 and CDR2: MDHEN and SYDVKM. This CDR3 has 17 residues. The CDR3 coding sequence is TGTGCCAGCAGCGATCTGACAGGGGGCATCGGGGCCGGGGAGCTGTTTTTT. Amino acids: CASSDLTGGIGAGELFF.

V is TRBV10-1 and J is TRBJ2-7, with TRBD2 identical over 11 bases. CDR3 size: 14 residues. The V and J ends lost 8 bases and 3 bases, in that order; junction bases with no gene match: 6. Germline CDR1 and CDR2: WNHNN and SYGVQD (reference sequence). The CDR3: CASRRLAGIYEQYF. The CDR3 nucleotides read TGCGCCAGCCGACGACTAGCGGGGATCTACGAGCAGTACTTC.

The CDR3 DNA sequence: TGTGCCAGCAGTTTAGATTCAGGGGGTACCTACGAGCAGTACTTC. Translating gives CASSLDSGGTYEQYF. The gene calls are TRBV6-5 and TRBJ2-7, with 7 bases identical to TRBD1. With 4 bases clipped from V and 2 bases from J, the junction kept 8 bases outside the gene matches. The germline CDR1 and CDR2 sequences are MNHEY and SVGAGI. The CDR3 consists of 15 residues.

V is TRBV5-1 and J is TRBJ2-3; the D is unclear. The CDR3 is 16 residues long. V was pared by 1 base and J by 2 bases, with 14 bases between. Per the germline V gene, CDR1 is SGHRS and CDR2 is YFSETQ. CDR3 coding DNA: TGCGCCAGCAGCTTGCGCCGCGAAACTCCCACAGATACGCAGTATTTT. It encodes CASSLRRETPTDTQYF.

This clone was recorded only once. V is TRBV27 and J is TRBJ2-5; D uncertain. This CDR3 spans 11 amino acids. The V and J ends lost 3 bases and 14 bases respectively, with 13 bases between them. Germline V CDR1 and CDR2: MNHEY, SMNVEV (reference sequence). This CDR3 reads CASSFGLEVYF. CDR3 DNA: TGTGCCAGCAGTTTTGGTCTAGAAGTTTACTTC.

V gene TRBV19 combines with J gene TRBJ1-2; 7 bases are shared with TRBD1. V shed 6 bases, J shed 6 bases, and the junction held 4 bases outside the gene matches. The CDR3 sequence is 12 residues long. Germline lookup yields CDR1 LNHDA and CDR2 SQIVND (reference sequence). The CDR3: CASSLTGNGYTF. The CDR3 region has the DNA TGTGCCAGTAGCCTGACAGGGAATGGCTACACCTTC.

The chain couples TRBV5-6 to TRBJ1-1; the D is unclear. The length of the CDR3 is 12 residues. Between the trimmed V and J ends, which lost 4 bases and 9 bases, there was a span of 13 bases. Germline lookup yields CDR1 SGHDT and CDR2 YYEEEE. CDR3 in amino acids: CASSPGRGKAFF. In nucleotides, the CDR3 is TGTGCCAGCAGCCCCGGTAGAGGGAAAGCTTTCTTT.

The chain carries TRBV6-5 and TRBJ1-1; no clear D gene. V lost 5 bases, J lost 1 base, and 11 bases lay in between. Germline CDR1 MNHEY, CDR2 SVGAGI. This CDR3 is built from 14 residues. The CDR3 loop reads CASSVTRSNTEAFF. In DNA form, the CDR3 reads TGTGCCAGCAGTGTGACACGATCGAACACTGAAGCTTTCTTT.

This clone has a single count. The chain joins TRBV9 to TRBJ2-3; 13 positions agree with TRBD2. The CDR3 has 18 residues. J was trimmed by 5 bases and V by 2 bases; bases with no gene match: 11. Per the germline V gene, CDR1 is SGDLS and CDR2 is YYNGEE. Here the CDR3 DNA reads TGTGCCAGCAGCGTCACTTTCACTAGCGGGGGGGCGGTAGATACGCAGTATTTT. Protein sequence: CASSVTFTSGGAVDTQYF.

V gene TRBV15 combines with J gene TRBJ2-3, with 10 bases that match TRBD1. Trimming removed 4 bases from V and 2 bases from J; junction bases left unmatched: 6. Germline assignment: CDR1 LNHNV and CDR2 YYDKDF (reference sequence). The CDR3 length is 16 residues. The CDR3 protein is CATSTSRQGATDTQYF. Here the CDR3 DNA reads TGTGCCACCAGCACCTCTAGACAGGGGGCCACAGATACGCAGTATTTT. The whole variable domain, filled in from reference TRBV15 and TRBJ2-3, reads DAMVIQNPRYQVTQFGKPVTLSCSQTLNHNVMYWYQQKSSQAPKLLFHYYDKDFNNEADTPDNFQSRRPNTSFCFLDIRSPGLGDTAMYLCATSTSRQGATDTQYFGPGTRLTVL.

This sequence joins TRBV9 and TRBJ2-4; D gene uncertain. CDR1 and CDR2 (germline): SGDLS, YYNGEE. The CDR3 consists of 14 residues. V lost 3 bases to trimming and J lost 3 bases, with 10 bases between them. CDR3 residues: CASSGLSDKNIQYF. As DNA, the CDR3 is TGTGCCAGCAGCGGACTTAGTGACAAAAACATTCAGTACTTC.

The V gene is TRBV9, the J gene TRBJ2-5; a weak D match, TRBD2 (7 bases). CDR3 length: 15 amino acids. Deletions cut 0 bases from V and 5 bases from J, with 14 bases between. Germline V gene data show CDR1 as SGDLS and CDR2 as YYNGEE. The CDR3 nucleotides are TGTGCCAGCAGCGTAGGTGCGGGGGCGGGGGAGACCCAGTACTTC. Translation gives CASSVGAGAGETQYF. The whole variable domain, filled in from reference TRBV9 and TRBJ2-5, reads DSGVTQTPKHLITATGQRVTLRCSPRSGDLSVYWYQQSLDQGLQFLIQYYNGEERAKGNILERFSAQQFPDLHSELNLSSLELGDSALYFCASSVGAGAGETQYFGPGTRLLVL.

The chain combines TRBV10-2 with TRBJ1-2; 7 nucleotides align to TRBD1. The germline gives CDR1 WSHSY, CDR2 SAAADI. The CDR3 totals 14 residues. Trimming took 6 bases from V and 8 from J; bases not matched to a gene: 12. The CDR3 sequence is CASRGQGEEEGYTF. Written as DNA, the CDR3 is TGCGCCAGCAGGGGGCAGGGGGAAGAGGAAGGCTACACCTTC.

This CDR3 reads CAWRGDGEGEQFF. The CDR3 bases are TGTGCCTGGAGAGGGGACGGGGAGGGTGAGCAGTTCTTC. V gene TRBV30 combines with J gene TRBJ2-1, with 7 bases that match TRBD2. The germline V gene encodes CDR1 GTSNPN and CDR2 SVGIG (reference sequence). V was clipped by 3 bases and J by 9 bases; unmatched bases: 8. CDR3 length equals 13 residues. Filled out from reference TRBV30 and TRBJ2-1, the complete variable domain reads SQTIHQWPATLVQPVGSPLSLECTVEGTSNPNLYWYRQAAGRGLQLLFYSVGIGQISSEVPQNLSASRPQDRQFILSSKKLLLSDSGFYLCAWRGDGEGEQFFGPGTRLTVL.

The V and J genes are TRBV15 and TRBJ1-6; D call uncertain. CDR3 size: 14 residues. In germline, CDR1 is LNHNV, CDR2 YYDKDF (reference sequence). Trimming cost V 5 bases and J 7 bases, with 12 bases left between them. Here the CDR3 DNA reads TGTGCCACCAGCTCCGAGGGTGGGAATTCACCCCTCCACTTT. It specifies CATSSEGGNSPLHF. Full variable domain (rest looked up from reference TRBV15 and TRBJ1-6): DAMVIQNPRYQVTQFGKPVTLSCSQTLNHNVMYWYQQKSSQAPKLLFHYYDKDFNNEADTPDNFQSRRPNTSFCFLDIRSPGLGDTAMYLCATSSEGGNSPLHFGNGTRLTVT.

The rearrangement uses TRBV13 and TRBJ2-3; no clear D gene. The germline V gene encodes CDR1 PRHDT and CDR2 FYEKMQ (reference sequence). V gave up 0 bases and J gave up 3 bases, with 4 bases separating them. The CDR3 is made up of 13 amino acids. The CDR3 is CASSLGRTDTQYF. For the CDR3, the DNA is TGTGCCAGCAGCTTAGGCAGAACAGATACGCAGTATTTT.